Included here is one T cell receptor (beta chain) sequence, with context. This table comes from immunoSEQ multiplex PCR, and its TCRdb copy is limited to in-frame clones, with some not included. Of around 94,000 clones listed, 80% to 95% were seen once; the top ten hold under 4%. The sample belongs to a study of OX40 agonist ivuxolimab in advanced cancers. Study-level information: Dose-escalation patients were diagnosed with hepatocellular carcinoma, melanoma, renal cell cancer or head and neck cancer.

The germline V gene has CDR1 PRHDT and CDR2 FYEKMQ (reference sequence). The CDR3 runs 12 residues. The specimen was CD4+ or CD8+ T cells sorted from blood, collected in a trial of the OX40 agonist ivuxolimab. The chain has TRBV13 and TRBJ2-5; no clear D. The DNA end is more similar to TRBJ2-7, so the J call may be wrong. This sequence originates from an adult with an advanced solid tumor such as melanoma, head and neck, liver or kidney cancer. CDR3 DNA: TGTGCCAGCAGCTTAGGGGGGTACGAGCAGTACTTC. This sequence encodes CASSLGGYEQYF.